The rows below give T cell receptor beta chains drawn from one sample of a study of T cell responses to AZD1222 COVID-19 vaccine. The repertoire was sequenced with immunoSEQ multiplex PCR; TCRdb's copy has only in-frame clones and lacks some. Among more than 85,000 clones, around 90% were seen once, and the ten largest hold 9.5% to 15%. The sample was peripheral blood, taken on day 0 of MenACWY control vaccination. Receptors originate from an adult in good health. The CDR3 runs from the conserved cysteine through the conserved F or W. Each record gives: CDR3 length, D gene, V gene, clone size, J gene, CDR3 protein, CDR3 DNA. A D gene is named only where the DNA matches it firmly. Clone size, where shown, is once, few, many, or a class for clones that have expanded.

16	TRBD1	TRBV19	-	TRBJ1-1	CASSIPLGTGARQAFF	TGTGCCAGTAGTATTCCCCTCGGGACAGGCGCCCGTCAAGCTTTCTTT
14	TRBD1	TRBV4-1	-	TRBJ2-1	CASSQEEGGYEQFF	TGCGCCAGCAGCCAAGAAGAAGGGGGCTATGAGCAGTTCTTC
15	TRBD1	TRBV6-1	-	TRBJ1-5	CASSDGDRSNQPQHF	TGTGCCAGCAGTGACGGGGACAGGTCCAATCAGCCCCAGCATTTT
17	-	TRBV28	-	TRBJ1-4	CASSLRKAGGPNEKLFF	TGTGCCAGCAGTTTAAGGAAGGCAGGCGGCCCTAATGAAAAACTGTTTTTT
15	-	TRBV9	-	TRBJ1-2	CASSVAPQTNYGYTF	TGTGCCAGCAGCGTAGCTCCACAGACTAACTATGGCTACACCTTC
14	-	TRBV5-4	-	TRBJ2-7	CASSSSGTPAEQYF	TGTGCCAGCAGCTCTTCCGGGACACCCGCCGAGCAGTACTTC
13	-	TRBV29-1	-	TRBJ2-1	CRAVGTLYNEQFF	TGCAGAGCAGTGGGGACCCTATACAATGAGCAGTTCTTC
16	TRBD1	TRBV15	-	TRBJ1-1	CATRTGQGASGTEAFF	TGTGCCACCAGGACGGGGCAGGGGGCGTCGGGGACTGAAGCTTTCTTT
15	-	TRBV2	-	TRBJ2-1	CASSDVVLTLGEQFF	TGTGCCAGCAGTGACGTGGTTCTGACCTTGGGTGAGCAGTTCTTC
13	-	TRBV12-3/TRBV12-4	-	TRBJ1-1	CASSLTPNTEAFF	TGTGCCAGCAGCTTAACACCGAACACTGAAGCTTTCTTT
14	TRBD2	TRBV3-1/TRBV3-2	-	TRBJ2-7	CASSQMTSGGEQYF	TGTGCCAGCAGCCAAATGACTAGCGGTGGCGAGCAGTACTTC
13	TRBD2	TRBV12-3/TRBV12-4	-	TRBJ2-5	CASSFGGEETQYF	TGTGCCAGCAGTTTTGGGGGGGAAGAGACCCAGTACTTC
15	TRBD1	TRBV5-4	-	TRBJ1-1	CASSLAGQLNTEAFF	TGTGCCAGCAGCTTGGCGGGACAGCTGAACACTGAAGCTTTCTTT
14	-	TRBV18	-	TRBJ1-2	CASSPMVANYGYTF	TGTGCCAGCTCACCAATGGTAGCGAACTATGGCTACACCTTC
13	-	TRBV12-3/TRBV12-4	-	TRBJ2-5	CASSLASQETQYF	TGTGCCAGCAGTTTGGCCAGCCAAGAGACCCAGTACTTC
14	-	TRBV18	-	TRBJ1-4	CASSPGRLNEKLFF	TGTGCCAGCTCACCGGGACGGCTTAATGAAAAACTGTTTTTT
13	-	TRBV12-3/TRBV12-4	-	TRBJ1-5	CASSSAVNQPQHF	TGTGCCAGCAGTTCCGCGGTCAATCAGCCCCAGCATTTT
16	-	TRBV4-2	-	TRBJ1-5	CASSQDSNRALQPQHF	TGTGCCAGCAGCCAAGATTCCAACAGGGCCCTACAGCCCCAGCATTTT
15	-	TRBV7-6	-	TRBJ2-1	CASSLNGGRWAEQFF	TGTGCCAGCAGCCTCAATGGGGGGAGATGGGCTGAGCAGTTCTTC
13	-	TRBV30	once	TRBJ2-6	CAWVRSGANVLTF	TGTGCCTGGGTCCGGAGCGGGGCCAACGTCCTGACTTTC
12	-	TRBV6-5	-	TRBJ1-1	CASRDSTGRPIF	TGTGCCAGCCGGGACTCAACGGGCCGGCCGATCTTT
18	-	TRBV7-9	-	TRBJ2-6	CASSLFGAGSSGANVLTF	TGTGCCAGCAGCCTGTTTGGGGCGGGGAGCTCTGGGGCCAACGTCCTGACTTTC
16	TRBD1	TRBV5-1	-	TRBJ2-3	CASRRIGTEGSRSQYF	TGCGCCAGCAGGCGCATCGGGACAGAAGGATCCCGCTCGCAGTATTTT
13	TRBD1	TRBV11-1	-	TRBJ2-7	CASSMDRGYEQYF	TGTGCCAGCAGCATGGACAGGGGGTACGAGCAGTACTTC
14	-	TRBV28	-	TRBJ2-2	CASSLSSYTGELFF	TGTGCCAGCAGTTTATCCTCTTATACCGGGGAGCTGTTTTTT
17	-	TRBV6-6	-	TRBJ1-1	CASSPAPYQGANTEAFF	TGTGCCAGCAGTCCCGCCCCGTACCAGGGAGCGAACACTGAAGCTTTCTTT
14	TRBD1	TRBV9	-	TRBJ2-7	CASSLRDSSYEQYF	TGTGCCAGCAGCTTACGGGACAGCTCCTACGAGCAGTACTTC
13	-	TRBV12-3/TRBV12-4	-	TRBJ1-1	CASSLGENTEAFF	TGTGCCAGCAGTTTAGGGGAGAACACTGAAGCTTTCTTT
16	-	TRBV28	few	TRBJ1-1	CASSLFSSRAVTEAFF	TGTGCCAGCAGTTTATTCTCGTCCCGGGCCGTCACTGAAGCTTTCTTT
14	-	TRBV10-3	-	TRBJ1-5	CAISELGGQQPQHF	TGTGCCATCAGTGAGTTAGGGGGGCAACAGCCCCAGCATTTT
15	-	TRBV7-9	-	TRBJ2-1	CASSLLGSGYNEQFF	TGTGCCAGCAGCTTACTCGGGTCGGGGTACAATGAGCAGTTCTTC
14	TRBD2	TRBV5-1	-	TRBJ2-1	CASSLGASGNEQFF	TGCGCCAGCAGCTTGGGTGCTAGCGGGAATGAGCAGTTCTTC
13	-	TRBV5-1	-	TRBJ1-5	CASSLAGEEPQHF	TGCGCCAGCAGCTTGGCCGGGGAGGAGCCCCAGCATTTT
14	-	TRBV6-1	-	TRBJ1-5	CASSENGGDQPQHF	TGTGCCAGCAGTGAAAATGGGGGGGATCAGCCCCAGCATTTT
13	-	TRBV10-1	-	TRBJ2-7	CASRSRTANGQYF	TGCGCCAGCAGGTCGAGGACCGCAAACGGGCAGTACTTC
12	-	TRBV6-5	once	TRBJ1-3	CASQAPGNTIYF	TGTGCCAGCCAGGCCCCTGGAAACACCATATATTTT
15	TRBD1	TRBV18	-	TRBJ1-2	CASSPGTGTSYGYTF	TGTGCCAGCTCACCAGGGACAGGGACATCCTATGGCTACACCTTC
13	-	TRBV2	-	TRBJ1-2	CASMEEVNYGYTF	TGTGCCAGCATGGAGGAGGTTAACTATGGCTACACCTTC
16	-	TRBV25-1	-	TRBJ2-3	CASGSFVGTSTDTQYF	TGTGCCAGCGGTTCGTTTGTGGGGACGAGCACAGATACGCAGTATTTT
15	TRBD1	TRBV27	few	TRBJ1-1	CASSKQGGVGTEAFF	TGTGCCAGCAGTAAACAGGGGGGCGTGGGCACTGAAGCTTTCTTT
14	-	TRBV5-1	-	TRBJ1-1	CASSLEPRNTEAFF	TGCGCCAGCAGCTTGGAACCCCGGAACACTGAAGCTTTCTTT
13	-	TRBV3-1/TRBV3-2	-	TRBJ2-7	CASSRRLGNGQYF	TGTGCCAGCAGCCGGCGGTTGGGGAATGGGCAGTACTTC
18	TRBD2	TRBV7-2	-	TRBJ2-1	CASAFRPGLAGGIDEQFF	TGTGCCAGCGCCTTTAGACCGGGACTAGCGGGAGGAATAGATGAGCAGTTCTTC
12	-	TRBV6-5	-	TRBJ1-4	CASSYVNEKLFF	TGTGCCAGCAGTTACGTTAATGAAAAACTGTTTTTT
14	-	TRBV16	few	TRBJ1-4	CASSHPFGREKLFF	TGTGCCAGCAGCCACCCCTTCGGTAGGGAAAAACTGTTTTTT
14	-	TRBV5-1	-	TRBJ1-1	CASSPDRLNTEAFF	TGCGCCAGCAGCCCGGACAGACTGAACACTGAAGCTTTCTTT
16	-	TRBV7-3	-	TRBJ1-1	CASSPGSANGNTEAFF	TGTGCCAGCAGCCCAGGGTCCGCTAATGGCAATACTGAAGCTTTCTTT